The rows below give T cell receptor beta chains drawn from one sample of a study of T cell responses to AZD1222 COVID-19 vaccine. Assay: immunoSEQ multiplex PCR; the TCRdb copy retains only in-frame clones and omits some. The sample contains around 180,000 clones, about 94% of which appear only once. Sample: peripheral blood, taken on day 0 of AZD1222 vaccination. These TCRs come from an adult in good health. CDR3s include the opening cysteine and the closing phenylalanine or tryptophan. Fields, in order: V gene, CDR3 length, D gene, J gene, clone size, CDR3 protein, CDR3 DNA. The D gene is left open where the match is weak. Size is stated for part of the rows, as once, few or many counts, or as a class when the clone is expanded.

v_gene: TRBV5-1; len: 19; d_gene: TRBD2; j_gene: TRBJ2-2; abundance: .; CDR3aa: CASSFLSSGRRGATGELFF; CDR3nt: TGCGCCAGCAGCTTCCTTAGTAGCGGGAGAAGAGGGGCCACCGGGGAGCTGTTTTTT
v_gene: TRBV19; len: 15; d_gene: TRBD2; j_gene: TRBJ2-7; abundance: .; CDR3aa: CASSVGLALSYEQYF; CDR3nt: TGTGCCAGTAGTGTCGGACTAGCGCTCTCCTACGAGCAGTACTTC
v_gene: TRBV19; len: 14; d_gene: .; j_gene: TRBJ2-7; abundance: .; CDR3aa: CASRPGPGGHEQYF; CDR3nt: TGTGCCAGTAGACCCGGGCCCGGGGGCCACGAGCAGTACTTC
v_gene: TRBV24-1; len: 14; d_gene: .; j_gene: TRBJ2-7; abundance: .; CDR3aa: CATRGGGGRDEQYF; CDR3nt: TGTGCCACCCGGGGGGGAGGGGGCAGAGACGAGCAGTACTTC
v_gene: TRBV28; len: 16; d_gene: TRBD1; j_gene: TRBJ2-5; abundance: .; CDR3aa: CASSRAGTGFQETQYF; CDR3nt: TGTGCCAGCAGTAGAGCCGGGACAGGGTTCCAAGAGACCCAGTACTTC
v_gene: TRBV5-1; len: 16; d_gene: .; j_gene: TRBJ1-2; abundance: .; CDR3aa: CASSLPGGQMGYGYTF; CDR3nt: TGCGCCAGCAGCCTGCCCGGGGGGCAAATGGGATATGGCTACACCTTC
v_gene: TRBV7-2; len: 14; d_gene: .; j_gene: TRBJ1-1; abundance: .; CDR3aa: CASSLVGGNTEAFF; CDR3nt: TGTGCCAGCAGCTTAGTAGGGGGGAACACTGAAGCTTTCTTT
v_gene: TRBV6-2/TRBV6-3; len: 15; d_gene: .; j_gene: TRBJ2-1; abundance: .; CDR3aa: CASSYSGDSYNEQFF; CDR3nt: TGTGCCAGCAGTTACTCGGGGGACTCCTACAATGAGCAGTTCTTC
v_gene: TRBV27; len: 15; d_gene: .; j_gene: TRBJ1-6; abundance: .; CDR3aa: CASSLGWQRNSPLHF; CDR3nt: TGTGCCAGCAGTTTAGGGTGGCAGAGAAATTCACCCCTCCACTTT
v_gene: TRBV6-5; len: 13; d_gene: .; j_gene: TRBJ1-2; abundance: .; CDR3aa: CASVQAANYGYTF; CDR3nt: TGTGCCAGCGTCCAGGCCGCTAACTATGGCTACACCTTC
v_gene: TRBV7-9; len: 15; d_gene: .; j_gene: TRBJ2-7; abundance: .; CDR3aa: CASSLETGSKYEQYF; CDR3nt: TGTGCCAGCAGCTTAGAAACAGGGTCTAAGTACGAGCAGTACTTC
v_gene: TRBV6-2/TRBV6-3; len: 13; d_gene: .; j_gene: TRBJ2-7; abundance: .; CDR3aa: CASSYSLHYEQYF; CDR3nt: TGTGCCAGCAGTTACAGCCTTCACTACGAGCAGTACTTC
v_gene: TRBV6-2/TRBV6-3; len: 16; d_gene: .; j_gene: TRBJ1-5; abundance: .; CDR3aa: CASSYGRGWGNQPQHF; CDR3nt: TGTGCCAGCAGTTACGGTAGGGGATGGGGCAATCAGCCCCAGCATTTT
v_gene: TRBV20-1; len: 11; d_gene: .; j_gene: TRBJ2-3; abundance: .; CDR3aa: CSARTTDTQYF; CDR3nt: TGCAGTGCGCGGACGACAGATACGCAGTATTTT
v_gene: TRBV4-1; len: 14; d_gene: TRBD1; j_gene: TRBJ1-1; abundance: few; CDR3aa: CASSQVQGATEAFF; CDR3nt: TGCGCCAGCAGCCAAGTACAGGGGGCAACTGAAGCTTTCTTT
v_gene: TRBV4-1; len: 13; d_gene: TRBD1; j_gene: TRBJ2-5; abundance: .; CDR3aa: CASSGTGGETQYF; CDR3nt: TGCGCCAGCAGTGGGACAGGCGGAGAGACCCAGTACTTC
v_gene: TRBV5-1; len: 18; d_gene: .; j_gene: TRBJ1-1; abundance: .; CDR3aa: CASSLVGQGGSLHTEAFF; CDR3nt: TGCGCCAGCAGCTTGGTCGGGCAGGGAGGAAGTTTACACACTGAAGCTTTCTTT
v_gene: TRBV24-1; len: 13; d_gene: .; j_gene: TRBJ2-7; abundance: .; CDR3aa: CATSDLPYYEQYF; CDR3nt: TGTGCCACCAGTGATTTGCCGTACTACGAGCAGTACTTC
v_gene: TRBV7-9; len: 15; d_gene: .; j_gene: TRBJ2-1; abundance: .; CDR3aa: CASSRLAAVSVEQFF; CDR3nt: TGTGCCAGCAGCCGGCTAGCTGCGGTATCGGTTGAGCAGTTCTTC
v_gene: TRBV6-2/TRBV6-3; len: 16; d_gene: TRBD2; j_gene: TRBJ2-3; abundance: .; CDR3aa: CASSYSTSGGGDTQYF; CDR3nt: TGTGCCAGCAGTTACTCGACTAGCGGAGGAGGAGATACGCAGTATTTT
v_gene: TRBV6-6; len: 15; d_gene: .; j_gene: TRBJ1-3; abundance: few; CDR3aa: CASSTSGTSGNTIYF; CDR3nt: TGTGCCAGCAGTACTTCAGGGACCTCTGGAAACACCATATATTTT
v_gene: TRBV4-3; len: 15; d_gene: .; j_gene: TRBJ2-1; abundance: .; CDR3aa: CASSQDFGRANEQFF; CDR3nt: TGCGCCAGCAGCCAAGATTTCGGGAGAGCCAATGAGCAGTTCTTC
v_gene: TRBV7-2; len: 12; d_gene: .; j_gene: TRBJ1-3; abundance: .; CDR3aa: CASSFPGNTIYF; CDR3nt: TGTGCCAGCAGCTTTCCTGGAAACACCATATATTTT
v_gene: TRBV6-6; len: 16; d_gene: TRBD1; j_gene: TRBJ1-5; abundance: .; CDR3aa: CASSLDRAYSNQPQHF; CDR3nt: TGTGCCAGCAGTCTAGACAGGGCTTATAGCAATCAGCCCCAGCATTTT
v_gene: TRBV28; len: 15; d_gene: .; j_gene: TRBJ2-2; abundance: .; CDR3aa: CASSAGLRNTGELFF; CDR3nt: TGTGCCAGCAGTGCGGGACTGCGGAACACCGGGGAGCTGTTTTTT
v_gene: TRBV2; len: 13; d_gene: .; j_gene: TRBJ1-1; abundance: .; CDR3aa: CASCGGGGTEAFF; CDR3nt: TGTGCCAGCTGTGGGGGAGGTGGCACTGAAGCTTTCTTT
v_gene: TRBV24-1; len: 14; d_gene: .; j_gene: TRBJ2-3; abundance: .; CDR3aa: CATSQEYHTDTQYF; CDR3nt: TGTGCCACCAGCCAGGAGTATCATACAGATACGCAGTATTTT
v_gene: TRBV19; len: 14; d_gene: .; j_gene: TRBJ2-2; abundance: .; CDR3aa: CASSIPFYTGELFF; CDR3nt: TGTGCCAGTAGTATTCCCTTCTACACCGGGGAGCTGTTTTTT
v_gene: TRBV6-6; len: 18; d_gene: TRBD1; j_gene: TRBJ2-2; abundance: once; CDR3aa: CASSPDRARFVVTGELFF; CDR3nt: TGTGCCAGCAGTCCGGACAGGGCGCGTTTTGTTGTCACCGGGGAGCTGTTTTTT
v_gene: TRBV5-1; len: 14; d_gene: .; j_gene: TRBJ1-2; abundance: .; CDR3aa: CASSPGASSQGYTF; CDR3nt: TGCGCCAGCAGCCCCGGAGCAAGCTCTCAAGGCTACACCTTC
v_gene: TRBV27; len: 14; d_gene: TRBD1; j_gene: TRBJ2-7; abundance: .; CDR3aa: CASSAGTGPYEQYF; CDR3nt: TGTGCCAGCAGTGCCGGGACAGGCCCCTACGAGCAGTACTTC
v_gene: TRBV5-1; len: 15; d_gene: TRBD1; j_gene: TRBJ2-7; abundance: .; CDR3aa: CASSLSGQGSYEQYF; CDR3nt: TGCGCCAGCAGCTTGTCGGGACAGGGCTCCTACGAGCAGTACTTC
v_gene: TRBV5-1; len: 19; d_gene: TRBD2; j_gene: TRBJ2-4; abundance: .; CDR3aa: CASSLATPSSGGAKNIQYF; CDR3nt: TGCGCCAGCAGCTTGGCCACACCCTCTAGCGGGGGAGCCAAAAACATTCAGTACTTC
v_gene: TRBV7-9; len: 17; d_gene: .; j_gene: TRBJ1-2; abundance: few; CDR3aa: CASSPAGGGQRGYGYTF; CDR3nt: TGTGCCAGCAGCCCCGCTGGCGGGGGCCAGAGGGGCTATGGCTACACCTTC
v_gene: TRBV10-3; len: 14; d_gene: TRBD1; j_gene: TRBJ2-3; abundance: .; CDR3aa: CAISDDRVPDTQYF; CDR3nt: TGTGCCATCAGTGATGACAGGGTTCCAGATACGCAGTATTTT
v_gene: TRBV11-2; len: 17; d_gene: .; j_gene: TRBJ2-7; abundance: .; CDR3aa: CASSLERDRVLVYEQYF; CDR3nt: TGTGCCAGCAGCTTAGAGCGAGACCGTGTCCTGGTTTACGAGCAGTACTTC
v_gene: TRBV6-5; len: 14; d_gene: .; j_gene: TRBJ2-5; abundance: .; CDR3aa: CASSWGRIQETQYF; CDR3nt: TGTGCCAGCAGTTGGGGACGGATTCAAGAGACCCAGTACTTC
v_gene: TRBV30; len: 15; d_gene: .; j_gene: TRBJ1-4; abundance: .; CDR3aa: CAWRGGRATNEKLFF; CDR3nt: TGTGCCTGGAGGGGCGGACGAGCAACTAATGAAAAACTGTTTTTT
v_gene: TRBV10-2; len: 15; d_gene: TRBD1; j_gene: TRBJ2-7; abundance: .; CDR3aa: CASRLPGQFSYEQYF; CDR3nt: TGCGCCAGCAGACTGCCGGGACAGTTTTCCTACGAGCAGTACTTC
v_gene: TRBV5-4; len: 16; d_gene: .; j_gene: TRBJ2-5; abundance: .; CDR3aa: CASSPGGSNVQETQYF; CDR3nt: TGTGCCAGCAGCCCTGGGGGGAGTAATGTCCAAGAGACCCAGTACTTC
v_gene: TRBV13; len: 14; d_gene: TRBD2; j_gene: TRBJ2-1; abundance: .; CDR3aa: CASSRLAGVNEQFF; CDR3nt: TGTGCCAGCAGCAGACTAGCGGGAGTTAATGAGCAGTTCTTC
v_gene: TRBV27; len: 13; d_gene: .; j_gene: TRBJ1-2; abundance: .; CDR3aa: CASSLSVDYGYTF; CDR3nt: TGTGCCAGCAGTTTATCGGTGGACTATGGCTACACCTTC
v_gene: TRBV29-1; len: 12; d_gene: .; j_gene: TRBJ2-3; abundance: .; CDR3aa: CSGRGGTDTQYF; CDR3nt: TGCAGCGGGAGGGGGGGCACAGATACGCAGTATTTT
v_gene: TRBV20-1; len: 13; d_gene: .; j_gene: TRBJ1-5; abundance: .; CDR3aa: CSASRQWSQPQHF; CDR3nt: TGCAGTGCTAGTCGCCAGTGGAGTCAGCCCCAGCATTTT
v_gene: TRBV30; len: 15; d_gene: .; j_gene: TRBJ2-1; abundance: .; CDR3aa: CAWSKDRSGHNEQFF; CDR3nt: TGTGCCTGGAGTAAAGACCGCTCGGGCCACAATGAGCAGTTCTTC